These T cell receptor beta chains were read from a single sample in a study of OX40 agonist ivuxolimab in advanced cancers. TCRdb's copy holds only in-frame clones and misses some; the assay was immunoSEQ multiplex PCR. The repertoire holds 75,000 to 95,000 clones, with about 90% as singletons. The source was CD4+ or CD8+ T cells sorted from blood, collected in a trial of the OX40 agonist ivuxolimab. The receptors originated from an adult with an advanced solid tumor such as melanoma, head and neck, liver or kidney cancer. CDR3s include the opening cysteine and the closing phenylalanine or tryptophan. D genes are given only for firm matches. Size values are once, few and many counts, or a class for expanded clones, and some rows have none.

clone_size	cdr3_length	d_call	v_call	j_call	cdr3_nt	cdr3_aa
.	14	.	TRBV5-5	TRBJ2-7	TGTGCCAGCAGCTTGACCGGGATCACCTACGAGCAGTACTTC	CASSLTGITYEQYF
once	14	.	TRBV29-1	TRBJ2-5	TGCAGCGTTGAAGGTGTTCAGGGCCAAGAGACCCAGTACTTC	CSVEGVQGQETQYF
.	12	TRBD1	TRBV7-8	TRBJ2-3	TGTGCCAGCAGTAACAGGGGAGATACGCAGTATTTT	CASSNRGDTQYF
.	14	.	TRBV13	TRBJ2-5	TGTGCCAGCAGCGCCCGGGGCCCTGCGGAGACCCAGTACTTC	CASSARGPAETQYF
.	15	.	TRBV6-1	TRBJ1-5	TGTGCCAGCAGGAAACGTAGCGATGGCAATCAGCCCCAGCATTTT	CASRKRSDGNQPQHF
.	16	.	TRBV4-3	TRBJ2-2	TGCGCCAGCAGCCAAGATTCGGGGCAGGGTGGCGGGGAGCTGTTTTTT	CASSQDSGQGGGELFF
.	16	.	TRBV7-9	TRBJ2-3	TGTGCCAGCAGCTTAGTACGGGGTAGGGAAACAGATACGCAGTATTTT	CASSLVRGRETDTQYF
.	15	.	TRBV19	TRBJ1-1	TGTGCCAGTAGTATAAGGTATTGGGGGAACACTGAAGCTTTCTTT	CASSIRYWGNTEAFF
.	13	TRBD1	TRBV7-2	TRBJ2-4	TGTGCCAGCAGCCTTGGACAGGAAAACATTCAGTACTTC	CASSLGQENIQYF
once	15	.	TRBV5-5	TRBJ2-7	TGTGCCAGCAGCCTCGGGACGTGGGTTACTGTCGAGCAGTACTTC	CASSLGTWVTVEQYF
.	14	.	TRBV6-5	TRBJ2-7	TGTGCCAGCAGTTACTCATCCGGGACCTACGAGCAGTACTTC	CASSYSSGTYEQYF
.	15	.	TRBV13	TRBJ1-2	TGTGCCAGCAGCTTGGGACACTCTCTAAACTATGGCTACACCTTC	CASSLGHSLNYGYTF
.	16	TRBD2	TRBV13	TRBJ2-7	TGTGCCAGCAGCTTAAGTAGCGGGGGGCCCCCCTACGAGCAGTACTTC	CASSLSSGGPPYEQYF